These 25 T cell receptor beta chains came from one sample sequenced in a study of shared T cell receptors in the human thymus. TCRdb keeps only in-frame clones here, not all; method: immunoSEQ multiplex PCR. The repertoire has 600,000 to 900,000 clones, approximately 83% of them found once; the top ten carry roughly 0.01%. These records were also assigned to another study, of human thymus T cells.

Input material: thymocytes. The receptors were gathered from a girl under two years old with a congenital heart defect.

The rearrangement joins TRBV18 to TRBJ2-5; a possible D gene is TRBD2 (6 bases). This CDR3 has 16 amino acids. The V gene lost 0 bases and the J gene lost 4 bases, with 15 bases spanning the gap. From germline, CDR1 is KGHSH and CDR2 LQKENI. CDR3: CASSPPKVGGGETQYF. CDR3 in DNA: TGTGCCAGCTCACCACCGAAAGTCGGGGGTGGAGAGACCCAGTACTTC.

The chain uses TRBV7-6 and TRBJ1-5; the D gene is possibly TRBD1 (5 bases). Germline lookup yields CDR1 SGHVS and CDR2 FNYEAQ. V dropped 1 base and J dropped 5 bases, with 15 bases sitting between them. The CDR3 is 16 amino acids. The CDR3, as DNA: TGTGCCAGCAGCTTAGGAAGGGGCAGGGAGGATCAGCCCCAGCATTTT. Its translation is CASSLGRGREDQPQHF.

The chain has TRBV4-3 and TRBJ2-3; the D gene is possibly TRBD1 (7 bases). V was pared by 1 base and J by 0 bases, with 20 bases between. Germline CDR1 and CDR2: LGHNA and YSLEER. This CDR3 is built from 19 residues. CDR3 protein: CASSQAQGGRPISTDTQYF. The CDR3 DNA is TGCGCCAGCAGCCAAGCCCAGGGGGGCCGTCCCATTAGCACAGATACGCAGTATTTT.

The V and J genes are TRBV5-4 and TRBJ1-2; maybe TRBD1 (6 bases). Per germline, CDR1 SGHNT and CDR2 YYREEE (reference sequence). Trimming left V 4 bases short and J 4 bases short, with 11 bases between. The CDR3 spans 13 residues. CDR3 sequence reads: CASSPTRGYGYTF. The CDR3 coding sequence is TGTGCCAGCAGCCCGACCAGGGGCTATGGCTACACCTTC.

V usage is TRBV19 and J usage is TRBJ2-2, with 8 bases that match TRBD2. The CDR3 runs to 19 residues. CDR1 and CDR2 (germline): LNHDA, SQIVND (reference sequence). After removal of 7 bases from V and 6 bases from J, the junction contained 22 bases not matched to a gene. Here the CDR3 DNA reads TGTGCCAGTAAAAACGGGAGGGAGGACGGGGGAGGGAAGGCCGGGGAGCTGTTTTTT. Protein: CASKNGREDGGGKAGELFF. Full variable domain (remainder filled in from reference TRBV19 and TRBJ2-2): DGGITQSPKYLFRKEGQNVTLSCEQNLNHDAMYWYRQDPGQGLRLIYYSQIVNDFQKGDIAEGYSVSREKKESFPLTVTSAQKNPTAFYLCASKNGREDGGGKAGELFFGEGSRLTVL.

The chain employs TRBV5-1 and TRBJ1-2, with D uncertain. Trimming stripped 5 bases from V and 4 bases from J, with 21 bases between. Germline V gene sequence: CDR1 SGHRS, CDR2 YFSETQ. This CDR3 spans 16 amino acids. CDR3 DNA sequence: TGCGCCAGCAGAGCGATCTTGCCAGAGCAGCCCTATGGCTACACCTTC. Protein: CASRAILPEQPYGYTF.

J is TRBJ2-2 and V is TRBV5-1, with 7 nucleotides matching TRBD2. The CDR3 extends over 15 amino acids. Germline lookup yields CDR1 SGHRS and CDR2 YFSETQ. V dropped 4 bases and J dropped 5; count of bases not matched to a gene: 8. CDR3: CASSEVRRGTGELFF. CDR3 nucleotides: TGCGCCAGCAGCGAGGTCCGGCGGGGGACCGGGGAGCTGTTTTTT.

V gene TRBV27 combines with J gene TRBJ1-1; TRBD1 matches 9 bases. CDR3 length: 16 amino acids. Germline V CDR1 and CDR2: MNHEY, SMNVEV (reference sequence). The J segment lost 5 bases and the V segment lost 5 bases, leaving 12 bases of the junction unmatched. CDR3 amino acids: CASSLYPTGGGTEAFF. The CDR3 nucleotides read TGTGCCAGCAGTCTTTACCCGACAGGGGGGGGTACTGAAGCTTTCTTT.

The gene calls are TRBV27 and TRBJ2-3; D possibly corresponds to TRBD1 (5 bases). V was clipped by 9 bases and J by 2 bases, with 12 bases between them. This CDR3 has 13 residues. CDR1 and CDR2 from the germline V gene are MNHEY and SMNVEV (reference sequence). CDR3 sequence reads: CASAEGVTDTQYF. The CDR3 bases are TGTGCCAGTGCGGAAGGGGTCACAGATACGCAGTATTTT.

This clone was seen only once. The rearrangement links TRBV5-6 to TRBJ1-5; TRBD1 agrees at 7 bases. With V trimmed by 4 bases and J by 9 bases, 13 bases remained unmatched. The CDR3 sequence is 15 residues long. CDR1 and CDR2 (germline): SGHDT, YYEEEE. The CDR3 nucleotides are TGTGCCAGCAGCAACAACAGGGGACTAGGTGGGCCCCAGCATTTT. It yields the protein CASSNNRGLGGPQHF.

The chain couples TRBV27 to TRBJ1-2; 7 bases map to TRBD1. This CDR3 is 19 amino acids long. Trimming cost V 1 base and J 3 bases; bases outside gene matches: 17. Germline V gene lookup returns CDR1 MNHEY and CDR2 SMNVEV (reference sequence). In DNA form, the CDR3 reads TGTGCCAGCAGTTTATACCGGCACCCAGGGGGGACGCCGCACTATGGCTACACCTTC. Amino acids: CASSLYRHPGGTPHYGYTF.

The chain links TRBV5-1 to TRBJ2-3; a possible D gene is TRBD2 (6 bases). CDR1 is SGHRS and CDR2 is YFSETQ in the germline V gene. Trimming shortened V by 7 bases and J by 0 bases, and 18 bases separated the two germline ends. The CDR3 has 16 amino acids. CDR3: CASSSGDNRSTDTQYF. As DNA, the CDR3 is TGCGCCAGCTCTTCGGGAGACAACCGTAGCACAGATACGCAGTATTTT.

The gene calls are TRBV4-1 and TRBJ2-1, with D possibly matching TRBD1 (5 bases). The V gene lost 0 bases and the J gene lost 5 bases, with 23 bases spanning the gap. The CDR3 covers 19 residues. Germline loops: CDR1 MGHRA, CDR2 YSYEKL. The CDR3 DNA follows: TGCGCCAGCAGCCAAGAAGGTATGGAGCTGGGGCCCCTCCACAATGAGCAGTTCTTC. Encoded protein: CASSQEGMELGPLHNEQFF.

This clone was observed once. V is TRBV6-7 and J is TRBJ1-1, with 8 bases fitting TRBD1. TRBV6-7 is an open reading frame, and its role is uncertain. The V and J ends lost 2 bases and 8 bases, in that order; junction bases with no gene match: 10. This CDR3 contains 15 residues. CDR3 bases: TGTGCCAGCAGTTACCCGATGGACAGGACAGGGGAAGCTTTCTTT. This encodes CASSYPMDRTGEAFF.

This clone occurred a few times. This sequence joins TRBV4-3 and TRBJ1-5; 7 nucleotides line up with TRBD1. The CDR3 runs 17 residues. Trimming at V came to 0 bases and at J to 4 bases, leaving 9 bases not matched to a gene. Germline CDR1 LGHNA, CDR2 YSLEER. In nucleotides, the CDR3 is TGCGCCAGCAGCCAAGATTTGACAGGGTACGGGAATCAGCCCCAGCATTTT. Encoded protein: CASSQDLTGYGNQPQHF.

The rearrangement links TRBV27 to TRBJ2-2, with TRBD2 matching 7 bases. V shed 4 bases, J shed 4 bases, and the junction held 6 bases outside the gene matches. The CDR3 totals 15 residues. CDR1 MNHEY and CDR2 SMNVEV come from the germline V gene (reference sequence). The CDR3 DNA reads TGTGCCAGCAGTTGGGAGGGGAGGGGCACCGGGGAGCTGTTTTTT. It codes for CASSWEGRGTGELFF.

V and J are TRBV18 and TRBJ1-1, with D uncertain. V was cut by 0 bases and J by 2 bases, with 7 bases left in between. Per germline, CDR1 KGHSH and CDR2 LQKENI. This CDR3 is 14 amino acids long. Here the CDR3 DNA reads TGTGCCAGCTCACCACCGAGAAATAACACTGAAGCTTTCTTT. Translated, it gives CASSPPRNNTEAFF.

This chain connects TRBV4-1 to TRBJ1-4; D is perhaps TRBD1 (6 bases). Trimming removed 6 bases from V and 0 bases from J, with 20 bases in between. Germline assignment: CDR1 MGHRA and CDR2 YSYEKL. CDR3 length: 18 amino acids. The CDR3 loop reads CASRLPGHIVATNEKLFF. The DNA of the CDR3 is TGCGCCAGCAGACTTCCGGGACATATTGTTGCAACTAATGAAAAACTGTTTTTT.

The CDR3 region is CASSRLAGDVTDTQYF. DNA for the CDR3: TGCGCCAGCAGCCGGTTAGCGGGGGACGTCACAGATACGCAGTATTTT. The chain uses TRBV4-1 and TRBJ2-3; 9 nucleotides match TRBD2. This CDR3 contains 16 residues. Germline V lookup: CDR1 MGHRA, CDR2 YSYEKL. After removal of 4 bases from V and 2 bases from J, the junction contained 7 bases not matched to a gene.

The rearrangement uses TRBV19 and TRBJ1-2, with D unclear. CDR3 size: 11 residues. Trimming stripped 3 bases from V and 10 bases from J, with 9 bases between. CDR1 is LNHDA, CDR2 SQIVND, per germline (reference sequence). Here the CDR3 DNA reads TGTGCCAGTAGTATGGACTCAATCTACACCTTC. Translation gives CASSMDSIYTF.

The chain uses TRBV10-3 and TRBJ1-1, with 7 bases that match TRBD1. J gave up 6 bases and V 1 base, and 11 bases lay outside the gene matches. CDR1 and CDR2 from the germline V gene are ENHRY and SYGVKD. The CDR3 is 16 residues long. CDR3 sequence: CAISEFKGASTSEAFF. CDR3 coding DNA: TGTGCCATCAGTGAGTTTAAGGGGGCCTCGACATCTGAAGCTTTCTTT.

The chain links TRBV7-2 to TRBJ2-2; 8 bases map to TRBD1. The CDR3 has 15 amino acids. Trimming at V came to 4 bases and at J to 6 bases, leaving 7 bases not matched to a gene. CDR1 and CDR2 (germline): SGHTA, FQGNSA. This chain's CDR3 is CASSSSGGKAGELFF. The CDR3 DNA follows: TGTGCCAGCAGCTCATCAGGGGGCAAGGCCGGGGAGCTGTTTTTT.

The chain has TRBV25-1 and TRBJ1-1; D remains ambiguous. This CDR3 is built from 13 residues. Germline-derived CDR1 and CDR2 are MGHDK and SYGVNS. The V end was cut by 7 bases, the J end by 0 bases, with 9 bases between. The CDR3 coding sequence is TGTGCCAGCACTAGTCGGATGAACACTGAAGCTTTCTTT. It specifies CASTSRMNTEAFF.

J is TRBJ1-6 and V is TRBV5-5; D is unresolved. From germline, CDR1 is SGHKS and CDR2 YYEKEE (reference sequence). V was shortened by 1 base and J by 8 bases, with 16 bases between the two germline ends. CDR3 length: 16 amino acids. CDR3 in DNA: TGTGCCAGCAGCTTGTGCAGGCCCCACGGGGATTCACCCCTCCACTTT. Its protein is CASSLCRPHGDSPLHF.

As to this clone: One end of the junction does not line up with germline, which may come from a read error. At the DNA level, this CDR3 is encoded by other sequences in the same sample as well. This chain's CDR3 is CASSLDAGDPNYGYTF. CDR3 sequence (DNA): TGTGCCAGTAGTTTAGATGCGGGGGACCCCAACTATGGCTACACCTTC. The rearrangement links TRBV27 to TRBJ1-2, with D possibly TRBD1 on 5 matching bases. This CDR3 has 16 residues. The germline V gene has CDR1 MNHEY and CDR2 SMNVEV (reference sequence).